This T cell receptor (beta chain) came from a study of cytomegalovirus exposure and HLA in healthy donors. Samples came from healthy bone marrow donors. On this clone itself: Its matching antigen is unknown.

Primers: 60 Vbeta forward and 13 Jbeta reverse. TCRdb keeps only in-frame clones here, not all; method: immunoSEQ multiplex PCR. This table has over 110,000 clones, about three quarters appearing once. From germline, CDR1 is MNHNS and CDR2 SASEGT. The CDR3 sequence is 13 residues long. The ends were cut back, 7 bases at V and 1 base at J, with 10 bases in the middle. Findings and limits, study-wide: Solely CMV serostatus was available to characterize immune exposure. The classifier was said to identify cytomegalovirus status with high specificity and sensitivity. TCR beta sequences numbering roughly 16,000 were associated with HLA alleles at 0.05 false discovery rate in a later analysis.

The J gene is TRBJ1-1, the V gene TRBV6-1; D is possibly TRBD1 (6 bases). This TCR came from a male donor in good health and CMV-seropositive. Input material: PBMCs. Written as DNA, the CDR3 is TGTGCCAGCAACAGGGTCCGGAACACTGAAGCTTTCTTT. Protein: CASNRVRNTEAFF.